The 19 T cell receptor beta chains given below trace back to one sample, sequenced in a study of blood T cell repertoires in COVID-19. Here immunoSEQ multiplex PCR was the method, and the copy in TCRdb shows in-frame clones only, minus some. The table lists around 190,000 clones, roughly 77% of them singletons, with roughly a sixth in the top ten. What was sequenced was PBMCs or T cells enriched from blood (not recorded which). These receptors all come from a woman in her forties or fifties with acute COVID-19.

This chain connects TRBV24-1 to TRBJ1-2, with D maybe TRBD1 (5 bases). Germline V gene sequence: CDR1 KGHDR, CDR2 SFDVKD. V was trimmed by 3 bases and J by 6 bases, leaving 7 bases between them. The CDR3 consists of 12 residues. This chain's CDR3 is CATSDRRDGYTF. CDR3 in DNA: TGTGCCACCAGTGATCGCAGGGATGGCTACACCTTC.

This clone has only one observation. The chain uses TRBV7-3 and TRBJ2-3, with 8 nucleotides matching TRBD2. V trimming: 2 bases; J trimming: 6 bases; junction bases outside the gene matches: 10. CDR1 SGHTA and CDR2 FQGTGA come from the germline V gene. This CDR3 contains 16 residues. CDR3 DNA: TGTGCCAGCAGCTTAGTAGGACGGGGGGGCAAGGATACGCAGTATTTT. Protein: CASSLVGRGGKDTQYF.

The CDR3 loop is CASRGGGIGELFF. The DNA of the CDR3 is TGTGCCAGCAGAGGGGGGGGCATCGGGGAGCTGTTTTTT. This sequence joins TRBV2 and TRBJ2-2; D is perhaps TRBD2 (7 bases). Germline V CDR1 and CDR2: SNHLY, FYNNEI. This CDR3 is built from 13 residues. V lost 6 bases to trimming and J lost 7 bases, with 12 bases between them. The full variable domain, rest sourced from reference TRBV2 and TRBJ2-2, is EPEVTQTPSHQVTQMGQEVILRCVPISNHLYFYWYRQILGQKVEFLVSFYNNEISEKSEIFDDQFSVERPDGSNFTLKIRSTKLEDSAMYFCASRGGGIGELFFGEGSRLTVL.

The chain recombines TRBV5-5 with TRBJ1-1; 8 bases fit TRBD1. Germline lookup yields CDR1 SGHKS and CDR2 YYEKEE (reference sequence). The CDR3 is 13 residues long. V shed 4 bases, J shed 11 bases, and the junction held 10 bases outside the gene matches. CDR3 in amino acids: CASSLWTGLDAFF. DNA of the CDR3: TGTGCCAGCAGCCTTTGGACAGGGTTGGACGCTTTCTTT.

This sequence joins TRBV4-1 and TRBJ1-2, with no clear D. There are 15 residues in the CDR3. The V gene lost 1 base and the J gene lost 1 base, with 10 bases spanning the gap. CDR1 and CDR2 (germline): MGHRA, YSYEKL. The CDR3: CASSQVATVNYGYTF. The CDR3 bases are TGCGCCAGCAGCCAAGTGGCTACAGTTAACTATGGCTACACCTTC.

CDR3 sequence reads: CASSEWGGTNTEAFF. The CDR3 bases are TGTGCCAGCAGTGAATGGGGAGGAACGAACACTGAAGCTTTCTTT. The chain links TRBV25-1 to TRBJ1-1; D is undetermined. The CDR3 runs 15 residues. Germline assignment: CDR1 MGHDK and CDR2 SYGVNS. Trimming took off 1 base at V and 1 base at J, with 10 bases between the two ends.

The chain links TRBV11-2 to TRBJ2-3; D gene ambiguous. Germline V gene sequence: CDR1 SGHAT, CDR2 FQNNGV. The CDR3 loop spans 12 amino acids. V was cut by 4 bases and J by 6 bases, with 8 bases left in between. The CDR3 here is CASSYIRDTQYF. The DNA for the CDR3 is TGTGCCAGCAGCTATATCCGGGATACGCAGTATTTT.

The V gene is TRBV7-3, the J gene TRBJ2-5; D is uncertain. The CDR3 extends over 13 amino acids. Germline lookup yields CDR1 SGHTA and CDR2 FQGTGA. The germline V and J ends were trimmed by 5 bases and 5 bases, with 12 bases remaining between them. This CDR3 is CASSLLPRETQYF. The CDR3 region has the DNA TGTGCCAGCAGCCTCCTTCCTCGGGAGACCCAGTACTTC.

This clone was seen more than once but under ten times. V usage is TRBV24-1 and J usage is TRBJ2-6, with D possibly being TRBD2 (6 bases). CDR3 length equals 15 residues. CDR1 is KGHDR, CDR2 SFDVKD, per germline. The germline V and J ends were trimmed by 12 bases and 3 bases, with 17 bases remaining between them. DNA of the CDR3: TGTGCCGCCCAGGGCGGGGCGGGTGGGGCCAACGTCCTGACTTTC. Its translation is CAAQGGAGGANVLTF.

This clone occurred a few times. This rearrangement joins TRBV7-2 to TRBJ2-2; D perhaps matches TRBD2 (7 bases). Germline CDR1 SGHTA, CDR2 FQGNSA. The V end lost 1 base, the J end lost 6 bases, and 12 bases lay between the germline ends. The CDR3 is made up of 15 amino acids. The CDR3 sequence: CASSLGPGGAGELFF. The CDR3 region has the DNA TGTGCCAGCAGCTTAGGGCCGGGGGGCGCCGGGGAGCTGTTTTTT. The variable domain in full, with the rest retrieved from reference TRBV7-2 and TRBJ2-2, is GAGVSQSPSNKVTEKGKDVELRCDPISGHTALYWYRQSLGQGLEFLIYFQGNSAPDKSGLPSDRFSAERTGGSVSTLTIQRTQQEDSAVYLCASSLGPGGAGELFFGEGSRLTVL.

The chain employs TRBV6-1 and TRBJ2-7, with 8 nucleotides matching TRBD2. Germline V gives CDR1 MNHNS, CDR2 SASEGT. With 3 bases clipped from V and 4 bases from J, the junction kept 11 bases outside the gene matches. CDR3 length: 16 amino acids. The CDR3: CASSEGGAGVKYEQYV. The CDR3 region has the DNA TGTGCCAGCAGTGAGGGTGGAGCGGGGGTAAAGTACGAGCAGTACGTC.

This chain joins TRBV7-8 and TRBJ1-2; a weak D match, TRBD1 (5 bases). Trimming took off 1 base at V and 6 bases at J, with 12 bases between the two ends. This CDR3 is built from 14 residues. Germline lookup yields CDR1 SGHVS and CDR2 FQNEAQ. The CDR3 DNA is TGTGCCAGCAGCTTAGTCTTGGGGCGCGATGGCTACACCTTC. Protein: CASSLVLGRDGYTF.

This clone was recorded only once. The chain employs TRBV5-1 and TRBJ1-2; 7 nucleotides match TRBD1. With 3 bases clipped from V and 4 bases from J, the junction kept 9 bases outside the gene matches. The CDR3 is made up of 15 amino acids. Germline CDR1 is SGHRS and CDR2 is YFSETQ. The DNA of the CDR3 is TGCGCCAGCAGCTGGCAACAGGGGAATGGCTATGGCTACACCTTC. This encodes CASSWQQGNGYGYTF. Filled out from reference TRBV5-1 and TRBJ1-2, the complete variable domain reads KAGVTQTPRYLIKTRGQQVTLSCSPISGHRSVSWYQQTPGQGLQFLFEYFSETQRNKGNFPGRFSGRQFSNSRSEMNVSTLELGDSALYLCASSWQQGNGYGYTFGSGTRLTVV.

The chain combines TRBV6-2 or TRBV6-3 with TRBJ2-1, with 7 bases matching TRBD2. The CDR3 sequence is 15 residues long. Germline-derived CDR1 and CDR2 are MNHEY and SVGEGT. The V gene end was trimmed by 2 bases and the J gene end by 6 bases; junction bases not matched to a gene: 7. CDR3 amino acids: CASSYQAGLTNEQFF. CDR3 coding DNA: TGTGCCAGCAGTTACCAAGCGGGGTTGACCAATGAGCAGTTCTTC.

The CDR3 protein is CASSRLSGNSPLHF. DNA of the CDR3: TGTGCCAGCAGTCGACTCTCGGGAAATTCACCCCTCCACTTT. The chain joins TRBV28 to TRBJ1-6, with D unresolved. Trimming stripped 5 bases from V and 7 bases from J, with 12 bases between. Germline V gives CDR1 MDHEN, CDR2 SYDVKM. This CDR3 is 14 amino acids long.

V and J are TRBV5-1 and TRBJ1-2; D possibly corresponds to TRBD1 (5 bases). The CDR3 has 12 residues. Germline CDR1 reads SGHRS; CDR2 reads YFSETQ. Trimming took off 6 bases at V and 5 bases at J, with 11 bases between the two ends. As DNA, the CDR3 is TGCGCCAGCACCCTTGGGGGGTATGGCTACACCTTC. The encoded protein is CASTLGGYGYTF.

The chain recombines TRBV7-8 with TRBJ1-6, with a possible D match to TRBD1 (5 bases). From germline, CDR1 is SGHVS and CDR2 FQNEAQ. Trimming pared 0 bases from V and 11 bases from J, leaving 14 bases between. CDR3 size: 15 residues. The CDR3 here is CASSLAQGSSAPLHF. Written as DNA, the CDR3 is TGTGCCAGCAGCTTAGCTCAGGGTAGCTCGGCACCCCTCCACTTT.

The V and J genes are TRBV7-9 and TRBJ2-4; possible D gene TRBD1, 6 bases. Per the germline V gene, CDR1 is SEHNR and CDR2 is FQNEAQ (reference sequence). This CDR3 contains 12 residues. Trimming shortened V by 2 bases and J by 15 bases, and 14 bases separated the two germline ends. The CDR3 protein is CASSLHEDRTYF. CDR3 nucleotides: TGTGCCAGCAGCTTACATGAGGACAGAACGTACTTC.

This clone was observed many times. This chain joins TRBV18 and TRBJ2-3; possibly TRBD1 for D (5 bases). V dropped 3 bases and J dropped 4 bases, with 14 bases sitting between them. The germline gives CDR1 KGHSH, CDR2 LQKENI. CDR3 length equals 15 residues. The CDR3 reads CASSPNQGFADTQYF. The CDR3 DNA sequence: TGTGCCAGCTCACCTAATCAGGGTTTCGCAGATACGCAGTATTTT.